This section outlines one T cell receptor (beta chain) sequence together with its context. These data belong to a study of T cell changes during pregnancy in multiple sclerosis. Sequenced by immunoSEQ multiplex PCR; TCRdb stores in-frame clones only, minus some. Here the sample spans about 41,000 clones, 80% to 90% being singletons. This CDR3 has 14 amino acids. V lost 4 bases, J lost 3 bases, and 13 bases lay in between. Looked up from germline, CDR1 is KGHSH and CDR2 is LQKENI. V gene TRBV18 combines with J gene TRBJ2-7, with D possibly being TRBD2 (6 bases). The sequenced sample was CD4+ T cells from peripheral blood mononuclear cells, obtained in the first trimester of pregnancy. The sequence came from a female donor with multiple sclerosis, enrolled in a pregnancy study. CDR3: CASSHLAQDYEQYF. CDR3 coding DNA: TGTGCCAGCTCACATCTAGCGCAGGACTACGAGCAGTACTTC.